The rows below give T cell receptor beta chains drawn from one sample of a study of blood T cells in healthy people across ages. TCRdb independently ran MiXCR on the 5' RACE reads; one entry per CDR3 protein. The data hold fewer than 2,000,000 distinct CDR3 sequences, with around 35% observed a single time. Sequencing used blood. Receptors originate from a woman aged 25 to 39 in good health. The CDR3 runs from the conserved cysteine through the conserved F or W. The order of the fields is J gene, clone size, V gene, D gene, CDR3 DNA, CDR3 protein. A D gene is named only where the DNA matches it firmly. Clone size, where shown, is once, few, many, or a class for clones that have expanded.

TRBJ1-5 - TRBV28 - TGTGCCAGCAATAAGGGGGGGACTAGCAATCAGCCCCAGCATTTT CASNKGGTSNQPQHF
TRBJ2-3 few TRBV18 TRBD2 TGTGCCAGCGCCTTCCTCATAGCGGGGGGGCCCACAGATACGCAGTATTTT CASAFLIAGGPTDTQYF
TRBJ2-3 few TRBV24-1 TRBD2 TGTGCCACCATGACTAGCGGAGACCCCGCGGATACGCAGTATTTT CATMTSGDPADTQYF
TRBJ2-3 - TRBV27 TRBD2 TGTGCCAGCAGTTTATTCTTTGGACTAGTACCAGATACGCAGTATTTT CASSLFFGLVPDTQYF
TRBJ1-2 few TRBV5-1 TRBD1 TGCGCCAGCAGCGGGACAGGGGGCGTTAACTATGGCTACACCTTC CASSGTGGVNYGYTF
TRBJ2-5 few TRBV11-2 TRBD2 TGTGCCAGCAGCCGAGACCCGCTAGCGGGGGCTGAGACCCAGTACTTC CASSRDPLAGAETQYF
TRBJ2-1 few TRBV7-2 - TGTGCCAGCAGCTTAGGGGAAATACTCAGGCCCCGCAATGAGCAGTTCTTC CASSLGEILRPRNEQFF
TRBJ1-1 - TRBV2 TRBD1 TGTGCCAGCAGTAGTCAGGGGGGAGAAGCTTTCTTT CASSSQGGEAFF
TRBJ2-3 once TRBV5-1 - TGCGCCAGCAGCAACCAGGACATCCAAGATACGCAGTATTTT CASSNQDIQDTQYF
TRBJ2-7 many TRBV29-1 - TGCAGCGTCTCCAACGGGTTTGAGAGCTCCTACGAGCAGTACTTC CSVSNGFESSYEQYF
TRBJ1-5 - TRBV7-6 - TGTGCCAGCAGCCGGGGGAGGGTCGGTCAGCCCCAGCATTTT CASSRGRVGQPQHF
TRBJ1-5 once TRBV5-4 - TGTGCCAGCAGCTTGGAAACGGGGCTCCAGCATTTT CASSLETGLQHF